These 6 T cell receptor beta chains share one sample of origin, sequenced in a study of CD8 T cells in Susac syndrome. With random hexamers, about 0.5 to 1 ug RNA was reverse transcribed. Each CDR3 protein gets one entry after TCRdb re-called the immunoSEQ multiplex PCR reads with MiXCR. Among almost 450,000 distinct CDR3 sequences listed, around 85% were seen once. The sequenced sample was CD8+ T cells from PBMCs. Source of these receptors: a human donor with multiple sclerosis.

The genes are TRBV13 and TRBJ1-1; D uncertain. Per the germline V gene, CDR1 is PRHDT and CDR2 is FYEKMQ (reference sequence). The V end lost 2 bases, the J end lost 0 bases, and 7 bases lay between the germline ends. The length of the CDR3 is 14 residues. The CDR3 is CASSLPQLNTEAFF. CDR3 nucleotide sequence: TGTGCCAGCAGCTTACCCCAGCTGAACACTGAAGCTTTCTTT.

J is TRBJ2-7 and V is TRBV3-1; no clear D. The CDR3 runs 14 residues. Germline V gives CDR1 LGHDT, CDR2 YNNKEL (reference sequence). Trimming took off 0 bases at V and 4 bases at J, with 10 bases between the two ends. The DNA of the CDR3 is TGTGCCAGCAGCCAAGATAACGTAGATTACGAGCAGTACTTC. Translation gives CASSQDNVDYEQYF.

In nucleotides, the CDR3 is TGTGCCAGCAGTGAATATTTGGGGGCGGCAGGGGCCTTAGAGACCCAGTACTTC. Its protein product is CASSEYLGAAGALETQYF. This sequence joins TRBV25-1 and TRBJ2-5, with D possibly being TRBD1 (6 bases). The CDR3 length is 18 residues. In germline, CDR1 is MGHDK, CDR2 SYGVNS. V lost 0 bases and J 4 bases, leaving 21 bases between the germline ends.

This rearrangement joins TRBV5-5 to TRBJ2-5; no clear D gene. The CDR3 contains 15 residues. Germline assignment: CDR1 SGHKS and CDR2 YYEKEE (reference sequence). Deletions cut 4 bases from V and 5 bases from J, with 18 bases between. CDR3 in DNA: TGTGCCAGCAGCCTCATAACGGGCCCCTTGGAGACCCAGTACTTC. Translation: CASSLITGPLETQYF.

The V call is TRBV27, the J call TRBJ2-7; TRBD1 matches 9 bases. V lost 3 bases to trimming and J lost 0 bases; unmatched junction nucleotides: 6. Germline V gene lookup returns CDR1 MNHEY and CDR2 SMNVEV (reference sequence). The CDR3 is 16 amino acids. Here the CDR3 DNA reads TGTGCCAGCAGTTTTTTGGGACAGGGCATCTCCTACGAGCAGTACTTC. Translating gives CASSFLGQGISYEQYF.

V and J are TRBV19 and TRBJ2-1; TRBD2 might be the D (5 bases). The V end was cut by 3 bases, the J end by 8 bases, with 11 bases between. Per germline, CDR1 LNHDA and CDR2 SQIVND (reference sequence). The CDR3 contains 13 residues. CDR3: CASSIGSIDEQFF. CDR3 DNA: TGTGCCAGTAGTATTGGGAGTATCGATGAGCAGTTCTTC.